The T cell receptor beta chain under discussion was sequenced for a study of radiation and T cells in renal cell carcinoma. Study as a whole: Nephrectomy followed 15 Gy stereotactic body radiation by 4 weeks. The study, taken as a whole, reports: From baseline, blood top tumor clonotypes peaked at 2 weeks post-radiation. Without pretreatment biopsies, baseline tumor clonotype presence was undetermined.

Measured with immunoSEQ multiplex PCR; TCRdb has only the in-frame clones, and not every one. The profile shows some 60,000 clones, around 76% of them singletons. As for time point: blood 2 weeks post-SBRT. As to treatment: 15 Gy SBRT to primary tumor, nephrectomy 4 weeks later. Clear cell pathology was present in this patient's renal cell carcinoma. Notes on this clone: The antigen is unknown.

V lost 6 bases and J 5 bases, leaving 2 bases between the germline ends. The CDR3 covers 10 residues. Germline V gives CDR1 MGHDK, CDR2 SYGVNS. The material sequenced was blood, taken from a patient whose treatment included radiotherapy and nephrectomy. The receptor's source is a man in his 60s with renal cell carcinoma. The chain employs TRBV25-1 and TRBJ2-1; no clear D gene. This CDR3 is CASSDNEQFF. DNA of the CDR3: TGTGCCAGCAGCGACAATGAGCAGTTCTTC.